The 5 T cell receptor beta chains reported below all come from one sample, sequenced in a study of blood T cells in healthy people across ages. Combining a sample-barcoded 5' primer with a J-beta primer mix, a second PCR ran for roughly 7 to 11 cycles. One entry per CDR3 protein, called by TCRdb with MiXCR from the 5' RACE reads. This table holds about 620,000 distinct CDR3 sequences, 45% to 60% found once. Sequencing used blood. Receptors originate from an elderly woman in good health.

In this sample, this clonotype turned up many times. V usage is TRBV7-2 and J usage is TRBJ2-1; D remains unclear. This CDR3 has 13 amino acids. Trimming stripped 1 base from V and 9 bases from J, with 10 bases between. CDR1 and CDR2 from the germline V gene are SGHTA and FQGNSA. The CDR3 region has the DNA TGTGCCAGCAGCTTAGTTAGGTCGTCTGAGCAGTTCTTC. It specifies CASSLVRSSEQFF.

V gene TRBV2 combines with J gene TRBJ2-7; D is perhaps TRBD1 or TRBD2 (5 bases each). CDR1 SNHLY and CDR2 FYNNEI come from the germline V gene. Trimming stripped 11 bases from V and 2 bases from J, with 16 bases between. CDR3 length equals 13 residues. Here the CDR3 DNA reads TGTGCCGGCAAGTTAGGGGAGACCTACGAGCAGTACTTC. It codes for CAGKLGETYEQYF.

The V and J genes are TRBV29-1 and TRBJ2-1; D perhaps matches TRBD2 (5 bases). Trimming removed 3 bases from V and 7 bases from J, with 13 bases in between. Per the germline V gene, CDR1 is SQVTM and CDR2 is ANQGSEA. This CDR3 contains 13 residues. The CDR3 protein is CSVEAGVANEQFF. The CDR3 DNA reads TGCAGCGTTGAGGCCGGGGTAGCTAATGAGCAGTTCTTC.

The chain links TRBV20-1 to TRBJ2-3, with D maybe TRBD2 (6 bases). V was pared by 3 bases and J by 6 bases, with 7 bases between. The CDR3 runs to 11 residues. Germline lookup yields CDR1 DFQATT and CDR2 SNEGSKA (reference sequence). The CDR3 region has the DNA TGCAGTGCTAGGGGGAGGGATACGCAGTATTTT. It encodes CSARGRDTQYF.

In this sample, this clonotype turned up once. DNA for the CDR3: TGTGCCACCAGCAGAGGAGGAGGTGAAGAGACCCAGTACTTC. As protein: CATSRGGGEETQYF. J is TRBJ2-5 and V is TRBV15, with D maybe TRBD2 (5 bases). Germline V gene lookup returns CDR1 LNHNV and CDR2 YYDKDF (reference sequence). V lost 1 base, J lost 3 bases, and 9 bases lay in between. There are 14 residues in the CDR3.